The next 20 T cell receptor beta chains were all read from a single sample in a study of blood T cell repertoires in COVID-19. Profiling relied on immunoSEQ multiplex PCR, and the TCRdb table lists in-frame clones only, not all of them. The sample contains over 85,000 clones, around 87% of which appear only once. Sequencing was performed on peripheral blood. The receptors were sampled from a human donor in a cohort sampled during active COVID-19.

The rearrangement links TRBV15 to TRBJ1-1, with no clear D. Trimming shortened V by 3 bases and J by 6 bases, and 11 bases separated the two germline ends. Looked up from germline, CDR1 is LNHNV and CDR2 is YYDKDF (reference sequence). This CDR3 comprises 13 residues. The CDR3: CATSSRNRPEAFF. CDR3 DNA sequence: TGTGCCACCAGCAGTAGGAACAGACCTGAAGCTTTCTTT.

As for this clone: In the same sample, other DNA sequences code for this CDR3. The chain employs TRBV7-3 and TRBJ2-2, with 10 bases matching TRBD2. With V trimmed by 5 bases and J by 0 bases, 3 bases remained unmatched. Germline values: CDR1 SGHTA, CDR2 FQGTGA. The CDR3 is made up of 16 amino acids. The CDR3 loop is CASSPSGRANTGELFF. The DNA of the CDR3 is TGTGCCAGCAGCCCCAGCGGGAGGGCGAACACCGGGGAGCTGTTTTTT. Combining the CDR3 with reference TRBV7-3 and TRBJ2-2 gives the whole variable domain GAGVSQTPSNKVTEKGKYVELRCDPISGHTALYWYRQSLGQGPEFLIYFQGTGAADDSGLPNDRFFAVRPEGSVSTLKIQRTERGDSAVYLCASSPSGRANTGELFFGEGSRLTVL.

The chain is built from TRBV6-5 and TRBJ1-4, with 8 positions matching TRBD1. Trimming removed 5 bases from V and 8 bases from J; junction bases left unmatched: 7. CDR1 is MNHEY and CDR2 is SVGAGI in the germline V gene. This CDR3 spans 14 amino acids. CDR3 protein: CASSHRDRREKLFF. The CDR3 DNA follows: TGTGCCAGCAGTCACAGGGACAGGAGAGAAAAACTGTTTTTT.

The chain carries TRBV3-1 (or the pseudogene TRBV3-2) and TRBJ2-1, with D uncertain. Looked up from germline, CDR1 is LGHDT and CDR2 is YNNKEL (reference sequence). Trimming left V 4 bases short and J 9 bases short, with 10 bases between. This CDR3 has 12 residues. The CDR3, as DNA: TGTGCCAGCAGCCCGGTATTTGGTGAGCAGTTCTTC. It yields the protein CASSPVFGEQFF.

V gene TRBV3-1 (or the pseudogene TRBV3-2) combines with J gene TRBJ2-7; TRBD1 is a possible D gene (6 bases). Trimming shortened V by 4 bases and J by 6 bases, and 10 bases separated the two germline ends. The CDR3 has 12 amino acids. The germline gives CDR1 LGHDT, CDR2 YNNKEL (reference sequence). The CDR3: CASSPLGGEQYF. In DNA, the CDR3 is TGTGCCAGCAGCCCCCTAGGGGGCGAGCAGTACTTC.

As to this clone: The same CDR3 also results from other DNA sequences found in this sample. The CDR3 protein is CASSPTGGRQPQHF. In DNA, the CDR3 is TGTGCCAGCAGCCCGACAGGGGGAAGGCAGCCCCAGCATTTT. This chain connects TRBV3-1 (or the pseudogene TRBV3-2) to TRBJ1-5, with TRBD1 matching over 9 bases. CDR3 length equals 14 residues. In germline, CDR1 is LGHDT, CDR2 YNNKEL (reference sequence). J gave up 7 bases and V 4 bases, and 5 bases lay outside the gene matches.

This clone appeared once. The CDR3, as DNA: TGTGCCAGCAGCCTGTCCCGGGACAGCACGAACACTGAAGCTTTCTTT. Translated: CASSLSRDSTNTEAFF. The V and J genes are TRBV5-8 and TRBJ1-1; 7 bases align to TRBD1. CDR1 and CDR2 (germline): SGHTS, YDEGEE. Trimming took 4 bases from V and 1 from J; bases not matched to a gene: 10. The CDR3 consists of 16 residues.

The chain joins TRBV5-1 to TRBJ1-1; D remains ambiguous. The CDR3 is made up of 17 amino acids. V was shortened by 0 bases and J by 3 bases, with 18 bases between the two germline ends. CDR1 and CDR2 from the germline V gene are SGHRS and YFSETQ. The CDR3 here is CASSLGVGPQRDTEAFF. The CDR3 region has the DNA TGCGCCAGCAGCTTGGGGGTTGGACCGCAGAGGGACACTGAAGCTTTCTTT.

This clone was counted between two and nine times. This chain joins TRBV19 and TRBJ1-2; 7 nucleotides align to TRBD1. Unmatched junction bases numbered 23, after V lost 7 bases and J lost 0 bases. The CDR3 length is 20 residues. Germline V CDR1 and CDR2: LNHDA, SQIVND (reference sequence). This chain's CDR3 is CASTEKDPGQNFRTNYGYTF. The CDR3 DNA sequence: TGTGCCAGTACCGAAAAGGACCCGGGACAGAACTTTCGTACTAACTATGGCTACACCTTC.

In the case of this clone: This sample includes further DNA sequences coding for the same CDR3. The rearrangement joins TRBV9 to TRBJ1-2, with D uncertain. Germline values: CDR1 SGDLS, CDR2 YYNGEE. Trimming stripped 0 bases from V and 5 bases from J, with 8 bases between. CDR3 size: 13 residues. The CDR3 bases are TGTGCCAGCAGCGTAGGAGGTTCGTATGGCTACACCTTC. Translation gives CASSVGGSYGYTF.

The rearrangement links TRBV5-6 to TRBJ1-4; D gene uncertain. The V gene lost 0 bases and the J gene lost 6 bases, with 6 bases spanning the gap. The CDR3 consists of 13 residues. CDR1 and CDR2 (germline): SGHDT, YYEEEE. In DNA, the CDR3 is TGTGCCAGCAGCTTGGCGGCGGATGAAAAACTGTTTTTT. It yields the protein CASSLAADEKLFF.

The rearrangement uses TRBV28 and TRBJ1-1; D is perhaps TRBD1 (5 bases). Germline CDR1 MDHEN, CDR2 SYDVKM. CDR3 size: 13 residues. The V end was cut by 3 bases, the J end by 4 bases, with 9 bases between. CDR3 residues: CASSLGLSTEAFF. The CDR3 DNA sequence: TGTGCCAGCAGTTTGGGGCTGAGCACTGAAGCTTTCTTT.

This chain uses TRBV6-1 with TRBJ1-5; D unresolved. The CDR3 covers 13 residues. In germline, CDR1 is MNHNS, CDR2 SASEGT. Trimming removed 3 bases at V and 5 bases at J, with 8 bases between. In DNA form, the CDR3 reads TGTGCCAGCAGTGATACAGTAGATCAGCCCCAGCATTTT. It specifies CASSDTVDQPQHF.

The chain links TRBV9 to TRBJ2-2; D might be TRBD2 (5 bases). Germline V gene data show CDR1 as SGDLS and CDR2 as YYNGEE. The CDR3 extends over 14 amino acids. Trimming took 4 bases from V and 1 from J, leaving 8 bases between them. CDR3 nucleotide sequence: TGTGCCAGCAGCCAAAGCGGGAACACCGGGGAGCTGTTTTTT. This sequence encodes CASSQSGNTGELFF.

The V call is TRBV7-6, the J call TRBJ1-2; no firm D call. This CDR3 is 12 amino acids long. The V and J ends lost 6 bases and 6 bases respectively, with 11 bases between them. The V gene's germline CDR1 is SGHVS and CDR2 FNYEAQ. In nucleotides, the CDR3 is TGTGCCAGCAGTCGAGGCGGGAATGGCTACACCTTC. The encoded protein is CASSRGGNGYTF.

V and J are TRBV11-2 and TRBJ2-7, with a weak D call TRBD1 (5 bases). The CDR3 covers 13 residues. CDR1 is SGHAT, CDR2 FQNNGV, per germline. V was shortened by 7 bases and J by 2 bases, with 12 bases between the two germline ends. Written as DNA, the CDR3 is TGTGCCAGCACTCGGCAGGGTACCTACGAGCAGTACTTC. Protein sequence: CASTRQGTYEQYF.

J is TRBJ2-5 and V is TRBV21-1; the D segment call TRBD2 is taken from the table without a DNA check. TRBV21-1 represents a pseudogene. The CDR3 spans 15 residues. The CDR3 region has the DNA TGTGCCAGCAGCAAACCTAGCGGGGGTCAGAAGACCCAGTACTTC. This encodes CASSKPSGGQKTQYF.

The count of this clone is one. The chain employs TRBV5-3 and TRBJ1-4, with TRBD1 matching over 7 bases. TRBV5-3 qualifies as an ORF whose function is uncertain. The junction had 12 bases not matched to a gene; V was cut back by 4 bases and J by 0 bases. The CDR3 covers 18 residues. The CDR3 nucleotides are TGTGCCAGAAGCCCGGGTGGGACAGCGAGGTCAACTAATGAAAAACTGTTTTTT. Amino acid sequence: CARSPGGTARSTNEKLFF.

This chain uses TRBV28 with TRBJ1-4, with unresolved D. This CDR3 comprises 14 residues. CDR1 is MDHEN, CDR2 SYDVKM, per germline. Trimming pared 3 bases from V and 2 bases from J, leaving 7 bases between. The CDR3 loop reads CASSFRSTNEKLFF. In DNA, the CDR3 is TGTGCCAGCAGTTTCCGAAGCACTAATGAAAAACTGTTTTTT.

The chain employs TRBV4-1 and TRBJ2-5, with 8 bases matching TRBD1. The J segment lost 2 bases and the V segment lost 3 bases, leaving 8 bases of the junction unmatched. CDR3 length: 16 amino acids. Per the germline V gene, CDR1 is MGHRA and CDR2 is YSYEKL. The CDR3 coding sequence is TGCGCCAGCAGCCATGGCTGGACAGGGCAACAAGAGACCCAGTACTTC. It yields the protein CASSHGWTGQQETQYF.